A single sample gave rise to the 32 T cell receptor beta chains below, sequenced in a study of technical replicates of blood from several donors. Profiling relied on immunoSEQ multiplex PCR, and the TCRdb table lists in-frame clones only, not all of them. The data contain about 72,000 clones, around 95% of them singletons. The sample taken for sequencing was T cells isolated from PBMCs. These receptors were obtained from a human donor in good health.

The sample holds one count of this clone. The V gene is TRBV7-3, the J gene TRBJ1-2; no reliable D call. With 1 base removed from V and 4 bases from J, the gap between germline ends came to 7 bases. Germline-derived CDR1 and CDR2 are SGHTA and FQGTGA. This CDR3 contains 13 residues. In DNA form, the CDR3 reads TGTGCCAGCAGCTTAAATGAGGGCTATGGCTACACCTTC. Translated: CASSLNEGYGYTF.

The chain carries TRBV9 and TRBJ2-2; 12 nucleotides align to TRBD1. V shed 0 bases and J 7 bases; nucleotides not matched to a gene: 4. The CDR3 is made up of 16 amino acids. The germline V gene encodes CDR1 SGDLS and CDR2 YYNGEE. The CDR3 nucleotides read TGTGCCAGCAGCGTAGCCGGGACAGGGGGCTTCGGGGAGCTGTTTTTT. Translation gives CASSVAGTGGFGELFF.

Comments on this clone: One end of the junction is discordant with germline, which a read error may explain. V gene TRBV30 combines with J gene TRBJ1-2; TRBD1 matches 7 bases. Germline V gene lookup returns CDR1 GTSNPN and CDR2 SVGIG (reference sequence). This CDR3 comprises 12 residues. CDR3 nucleotide sequence: TGTGCCTGGAGTGACACATCGGACAGGACCCGCTTC. The encoded protein is CAWSDTSDRTRF.

This chain links TRBV7-6 with TRBJ2-1; D unresolved. CDR1 and CDR2 from the germline V gene are SGHVS and FNYEAQ. The CDR3 runs 12 residues. V was cut by 3 bases and J by 7 bases, with 7 bases left in between. The CDR3 coding sequence is TGTGCCAGCAGCTTCCTAGATAATGAGCAGTTCTTC. This sequence encodes CASSFLDNEQFF.

This chain uses TRBV7-9 with TRBJ2-7; the match to TRBD2 covers 9 bases. The germline gives CDR1 SEHNR, CDR2 FQNEAQ (reference sequence). The CDR3 consists of 16 residues. J lost 3 bases, V lost 2 bases, and 8 bases had no gene match. The chain's CDR3 is CASSLSSSGTDYEQYF. The CDR3 DNA sequence: TGTGCCAGCAGCTTAAGCTCTAGCGGGACAGACTACGAGCAGTACTTC.

The rearrangement links TRBV5-1 to TRBJ2-3; perhaps TRBD2 as D (6 bases). CDR3 length equals 15 residues. Trimming shortened V by 2 bases and J by 4 bases, and 14 bases separated the two germline ends. The germline CDR1 and CDR2 sequences are SGHRS and YFSETQ. The CDR3 protein is CASSFRSGSADTQYF. The DNA for the CDR3 is TGCGCCAGCAGCTTCAGATCCGGGAGTGCAGATACGCAGTATTTT.

The CDR3 spells CASSWGQGRGVGRYTEAFF. DNA of the CDR3: TGTGCCAGCAGCTGGGGACAGGGAAGGGGAGTGGGGAGGTACACTGAAGCTTTCTTT. The J gene is TRBJ1-1, the V gene TRBV28; 9 bases line up with TRBD1. CDR3 size: 19 residues. Germline loops: CDR1 MDHEN, CDR2 SYDVKM. Germline trimming cut 6 bases from V and 3 bases from J; bases unmatched to any gene: 20.

The chain carries TRBV11-3 and TRBJ1-3, with D unresolved. V shed 1 base and J shed 3 bases, with 10 bases lying between them. There are 15 residues in the CDR3. CDR1 and CDR2 from the germline V gene are SGHNT and YENEEA. Written as DNA, the CDR3 is TGTGCCAGCAGCTTAGTGAGGGCTGATGGAAACACCATATATTTT. Its protein is CASSLVRADGNTIYF.

The genes are TRBV7-8 and TRBJ2-3, with TRBD2 identical over 9 bases. After removal of 5 bases from V and 3 bases from J, the junction contained 12 bases not matched to a gene. Germline-derived CDR1 and CDR2 are SGHVS and FQNEAQ. CDR3 length equals 17 residues. CDR3 bases: TGTGCCAGCAGCCCAGCGGGGGGAGCGGGCGCTACAGATACGCAGTATTTT. Its translation is CASSPAGGAGATDTQYF.

The rearrangement uses TRBV5-1 and TRBJ2-1, with 10 bases that match TRBD2. Trimming removed 3 bases from V and 3 bases from J; junction bases left unmatched: 3. Germline-derived CDR1 and CDR2 are SGHRS and YFSETQ. The CDR3 extends over 15 amino acids. In DNA form, the CDR3 reads TGCGCCAGCAGCTACCAGCGGGAGGGCTACAATGAGCAGTTCTTC. It is translated as CASSYQREGYNEQFF.

This chain links TRBV18 with TRBJ2-3; the match to TRBD2 covers 7 bases. V trimming: 2 bases; J trimming: 6 bases; junction bases outside the gene matches: 2. This CDR3 region has 13 residues. The germline V gene has CDR1 KGHSH and CDR2 LQKENI. The CDR3 sequence is CASSPAGVDTQYF. The CDR3 DNA sequence: TGTGCCAGCTCACCAGCGGGAGTCGATACGCAGTATTTT.

The genes are TRBV19 and TRBJ1-5; weak D call: TRBD1 (6 bases). This CDR3 spans 14 amino acids. V gave up 5 bases and J gave up 5 bases, with 13 bases separating them. Per germline, CDR1 LNHDA and CDR2 SQIVND (reference sequence). CDR3 region: CASSVVQGHQPQHF. The CDR3 bases are TGTGCCAGTAGTGTCGTACAGGGACATCAGCCCCAGCATTTT.

V usage is TRBV27 and J usage is TRBJ2-7; D possibly corresponds to TRBD2 (5 bases). The CDR3 consists of 13 residues. The V gene's germline CDR1 is MNHEY and CDR2 SMNVEV (reference sequence). V was cut by 4 bases and J by 3 bases, with 10 bases left in between. CDR3 DNA: TGTGCCAGCAGTTCGTACGGGAACTACGAGCAGTACTTC. This encodes CASSSYGNYEQYF.

CDR3 protein: CVRSKDRGVPYEQYF. The DNA of the CDR3 is TGTGTCAGAAGCAAGGACAGGGGAGTTCCCTACGAGCAGTACTTC. J is TRBJ2-7 and V is TRBV7-5; the table's D call, TRBD1, was not checked against the DNA. TRBV7-5 is a pseudogene locus. CDR3 size: 15 residues.

The rearrangement uses TRBV30 and TRBJ2-3, with TRBD2 identical over 10 bases. The trim removed 4 bases at V and 4 bases at J, leaving 8 bases unmatched. In germline, CDR1 is GTSNPN, CDR2 SVGIG (reference sequence). The CDR3 loop spans 15 amino acids. CDR3 in DNA: TGTGCCTGGAACCAACTAGCGGGGTTAGCAGATACGCAGTATTTT. Protein sequence: CAWNQLAGLADTQYF.

This chain links TRBV9 with TRBJ2-7; maybe TRBD2 (5 bases). The CDR3 contains 15 residues. Germline-derived CDR1 and CDR2 are SGDLS and YYNGEE. V was shortened by 1 base and J by 2 bases, with 13 bases between the two germline ends. The CDR3 loop reads CASSVYEGPAYEQYF. The CDR3 DNA is TGTGCCAGCAGCGTATACGAGGGCCCAGCCTACGAGCAGTACTTC.

The V gene is TRBV13, the J gene TRBJ2-7, with TRBD2 identical over 15 bases. The CDR3 totals 16 residues. J was trimmed by 3 bases and V by 3 bases; bases with no gene match: 3. The germline V gene encodes CDR1 PRHDT and CDR2 FYEKMQ (reference sequence). Here the CDR3 DNA reads TGTGCCAGCAGCTTGGGACTAGCGGGAGGTATCTACGAGCAGTACTTC. This translates into CASSLGLAGGIYEQYF. The whole variable domain, remainder taken from reference TRBV13 and TRBJ2-7, is AAGVIQSPRHLIKEKRETATLKCYPIPRHDTVYWYQQGPGQDPQFLISFYEKMQSDKGSIPDRFSAQQFSDYHSELNMSSLELGDSALYFCASSLGLAGGIYEQYFGPGTRLTVT.

This chain links TRBV7-6 with TRBJ2-2, with 12 bases that match TRBD2. CDR1 and CDR2 from the germline V gene are SGHVS and FNYEAQ. V was pared by 3 bases and J by 0 bases, with 8 bases of the junction left unmatched. The CDR3 extends over 19 amino acids. The CDR3 DNA reads as TGTGCCAGCAGCTTGGGACTAGCGGGCTCTCCCGCGAACACCGGGGAGCTGTTTTTT. This encodes CASSLGLAGSPANTGELFF.

V and J are TRBV11-1 and TRBJ2-7; TRBD2 might be the D (9 bases). Trimming shortened V by 2 bases and J by 4 bases, and 15 bases separated the two germline ends. The germline CDR1 and CDR2 sequences are SGHAT and FQDESV (reference sequence). The CDR3 is made up of 15 amino acids. The CDR3 region has the DNA TGTGCCAGCAGCTTACTAGCGGGACAGGTTTACGAGCAGTACTTC. Its protein is CASSLLAGQVYEQYF.

The J gene is TRBJ2-7, the V gene TRBV5-1, with D maybe TRBD1 (5 bases). Germline V gene lookup returns CDR1 SGHRS and CDR2 YFSETQ. This CDR3 is built from 13 residues. V was trimmed by 7 bases and J by 0 bases, leaving 11 bases between them. The CDR3 sequence: CASFDSLSYEQYF. The CDR3 region has the DNA TGCGCCAGCTTCGACAGTCTCTCCTACGAGCAGTACTTC.

The chain joins TRBV5-1 to TRBJ2-5; 8 bases are shared with TRBD1. Losses at the gene ends were 3 bases for V and 5 bases for J; bases not matched to a gene: 12. The CDR3 contains 16 residues. The germline V gene has CDR1 SGHRS and CDR2 YFSETQ. The CDR3 nucleotides are TGCGCCAGCAGCTCCCCGGACAGGGAGAGGAGGGAGACCCAGTACTTC. Translated, it gives CASSSPDRERRETQYF.

The rearrangement uses TRBV2 and TRBJ1-2; 9 bases are shared with TRBD1. V lost 6 bases to trimming and J lost 7 bases; unmatched junction nucleotides: 9. Germline V lookup: CDR1 SNHLY, CDR2 FYNNEI. The CDR3 extends over 14 amino acids. The CDR3 DNA follows: TGTGCCAGCAGGCCCGACAGGGGGATAGGTGGCTACACCTTC. This encodes CASRPDRGIGGYTF.

The V call is TRBV7-2, the J call TRBJ2-3; a weak D match, TRBD2 (5 bases). The V end lost 5 bases, the J end lost 2 bases, and 11 bases lay between the germline ends. The length of the CDR3 is 14 residues. Germline CDR1 SGHTA, CDR2 FQGNSA. Here the CDR3 reads CASSQDSITDTQYF. CDR3 nucleotides: TGTGCCAGCAGCCAGGACTCGATCACAGATACGCAGTATTTT.

This clone was counted once. The chain employs TRBV5-5 and TRBJ2-7, with a possible D match to TRBD2 (6 bases). Germline values: CDR1 SGHKS, CDR2 YYEKEE (reference sequence). The CDR3 loop spans 14 amino acids. V was cut by 0 bases and J by 1 base, with 8 bases left in between. The CDR3 sequence is CASSLGDLSYEQYF. Written as DNA, the CDR3 is TGTGCCAGCAGCTTGGGGGACTTGTCCTACGAGCAGTACTTC.

The chain recombines TRBV28 with TRBJ2-1; D ambiguous. Trimming took off 9 bases at V and 1 base at J, with 10 bases between the two ends. The CDR3 is made up of 13 amino acids. CDR1 is MDHEN, CDR2 SYDVKM, per germline. CDR3 bases: TGTGCCAGTACTCCCGGGTCCTACAATGAGCAGTTCTTC. Translation: CASTPGSYNEQFF.

The chain uses TRBV7-6 and TRBJ2-2; the match to TRBD2 covers 8 bases. Germline V lookup: CDR1 SGHVS, CDR2 FNYEAQ. The CDR3 is 12 residues long. V gave up 5 bases and J gave up 9 bases; unmatched junction bases: 2. CDR3 protein: CASSRGGWELFF. The CDR3 nucleotides read TGTGCCAGCAGCCGCGGGGGGTGGGAGCTGTTTTTT.

V usage is TRBV4-2 and J usage is TRBJ1-3; TRBD1 matches 9 bases. CDR1 and CDR2 from the germline V gene are LGHNA and YNFKEQ. V lost 4 bases and J lost 7; bases outside the gene matches: 5. The CDR3 has 14 amino acids. In nucleotides, the CDR3 is TGTGCCAGCAGCCTCGACAGGGGGGAGAACACCATATATTTT. Translating gives CASSLDRGENTIYF.

The rearrangement uses TRBV5-5 and TRBJ2-2; 7 nucleotides match TRBD2. CDR3 length equals 16 residues. Trimming removed 0 bases from V and 0 bases from J; junction bases left unmatched: 2. Germline V gives CDR1 SGHKS, CDR2 YYEKEE (reference sequence). The CDR3 nucleotides are TGTGCCAGCAGCTTGGGGCTAGCGGCGAACACCGGGGAGCTGTTTTTT. Protein: CASSLGLAANTGELFF.

The CDR3 is CSVERAGGPRLQETQYF. The CDR3 DNA reads as TGCAGCGTTGAAAGAGCGGGAGGGCCTCGTTTACAAGAGACCCAGTACTTC. The V call is TRBV29-1, the J call TRBJ2-5; the match to TRBD2 covers 10 bases. Germline V gene data show CDR1 as SQVTM and CDR2 as ANQGSEA. CDR3 length equals 17 residues. V lost 2 bases to trimming and J lost 2 bases; unmatched junction nucleotides: 11.

The V gene is TRBV19, the J gene TRBJ1-5, with D uncertain. Between the trimmed V and J ends, which lost 5 bases and 2 bases, there was a span of 7 bases. Germline loops: CDR1 LNHDA, CDR2 SQIVND (reference sequence). The CDR3 extends over 13 amino acids. The CDR3 DNA sequence: TGTGCCAGTAGTGGGCCGGGCAATCAGCCCCAGCATTTT. Translation: CASSGPGNQPQHF.

The count of this clone is one. V usage is TRBV6-5 and J usage is TRBJ1-3, with D maybe TRBD1 (5 bases). The CDR3 length is 15 residues. Trimming removed 2 bases at V and 1 base at J, with 9 bases between. CDR1 is MNHEY and CDR2 is SVGAGI in the germline V gene. The CDR3 protein is CASSYATGSGNTIYF. Written as DNA, the CDR3 is TGTGCCAGCAGTTACGCCACAGGTTCTGGAAACACCATATATTTT.

The chain recombines TRBV5-1 with TRBJ2-2; 10 bases agree with TRBD1. CDR1 is SGHRS and CDR2 is YFSETQ in the germline V gene. The CDR3 runs to 15 residues. V gave up 4 bases and J gave up 6 bases; unmatched junction bases: 6. CDR3 nucleotide sequence: TGCGCCAGCAGCGCTGGACAGGGGGGGGCCGGGGAGCTGTTTTTT. Amino acid sequence: CASSAGQGGAGELFF.